A selection of T cell receptor beta chains follows, all from one sample in a study of T cell responses to AZD1222 COVID-19 vaccine. The table came from immunoSEQ multiplex PCR; TCRdb's copy has only in-frame clones and leaves some out. There are fewer than 70,000 clones in the sample; 75% to 85% occur only once, and over 11% lies in the top ten. The sample here was peripheral blood, taken 28 days after the second AZD1222 dose. These receptors were obtained from an adult who received the AZD1222 COVID-19 vaccine. Each CDR3 is given with its conserved first and last residue. Size is stated for part of the rows, as once, few or many counts, or as a class when the clone is expanded.

V	J	size	CDR3
TRBV27	TRBJ1-5	few	CASSRDGGLFQPQHF
TRBV3-1/TRBV3-2	TRBJ1-2	.	CASSQQQGADGYTF
TRBV20-1	TRBJ2-3	.	CSASDNSGGAFLTQYF
TRBV7-2	TRBJ1-2	few	CASSLVGRGTGYTF
TRBV30	TRBJ1-5	.	CAWSQKGAAGNQPQHF
TRBV19	TRBJ2-7	.	CASSITGTYEQYF
TRBV5-1	TRBJ2-3	few	CASSLVGQDTDTQYF
TRBV19	TRBJ1-5	.	CASVREGLFSNQPQHF
TRBV4-1	TRBJ2-1	.	CASSQATNWDNEQFF
TRBV2	TRBJ1-6	few	CASSGTQLPNSPLHF
TRBV24-1	TRBJ2-2	once	CATSGGDTTVPGELFF
TRBV6-5	TRBJ1-1	.	CASSPYTNTEAFF
TRBV11-1	TRBJ2-1	.	CASSSAGTGGLYEQFF
TRBV7-2	TRBJ1-2	.	CASSLSSDRVNGYTF
TRBV11-2	TRBJ2-2	.	CASSLDNLSGELFF
TRBV11-3	TRBJ1-4	.	CASSLAFGLPTIKLFF
TRBV7-3	TRBJ2-5	.	CASREQETQYF
TRBV11-3	TRBJ1-5	once	CASRSGTGEHQPQHF
TRBV5-4	TRBJ2-7	.	CASSSLLAGGFEQYF
TRBV14	TRBJ1-6	.	CASSQSGGTAPLHF
TRBV18	TRBJ1-1	.	CASSPGDTEAFF
TRBV2	TRBJ1-1	.	CASSDTLYRYEAFF
TRBV5-1	TRBJ1-5	.	CASSLVGGSNQPQHF
TRBV28	TRBJ1-2	.	CASRTSNYGYTF
TRBV30	TRBJ2-7	once	CAWNPDVSYEQYF
TRBV28	TRBJ1-1	.	CASSLGVAGWNTEAFF
TRBV5-6	TRBJ1-5	once	CASSLRTGNQPQHF
TRBV7-8	TRBJ1-1	once	CASSLSGTGALNTEAFF
TRBV13	TRBJ1-1	.	CASSPGEANTEAFF
TRBV18	TRBJ1-1	.	CASSVGGWNTEAFF
TRBV10-2	TRBJ1-2	.	CASRLTGVHGYTF
TRBV7-9	TRBJ2-3	.	CASSVGLAETDTQYF
TRBV24-1	TRBJ2-2	.	CATSDSGPLFSGELFF
TRBV18	TRBJ2-2	.	CASSPPWTGITGELFF
TRBV5-6	TRBJ1-6	.	CASIRAGWNSPLHF
TRBV27	TRBJ1-6	.	CASSQEGTANSPLHF
TRBV7-8	TRBJ1-2	.	CASSLAGEDGYTF
TRBV27	TRBJ2-1	.	CASSYKLAAEYYNEQFF
TRBV19	TRBJ1-1	.	CASRPGQGTEAFF
TRBV11-1	TRBJ1-4	.	CASSPLGTANEKLFF
TRBV27	TRBJ2-3	.	CASSLSQGDTQYF
TRBV6-1	TRBJ1-2	.	CASSPPTGLASGYTF
TRBV11-3	TRBJ2-2	.	CASSSGGNTGELFF
TRBV7-2	TRBJ2-5	.	CASSLVISSETQYF
TRBV5-5	TRBJ1-4	.	CASSLRTQATNEKLFF
TRBV6-2/TRBV6-3	TRBJ2-1	.	CASSYSTSGGASEQFF
TRBV10-1	TRBJ2-5	.	CASSESTGTSGGTYQETQYF
TRBV27	TRBJ1-2	.	CASSWAVAGYGYTF
TRBV30	TRBJ1-6	.	CAWDERRGNSPLHF
TRBV6-2/TRBV6-3	TRBJ2-6	.	CASSYSSGSAGANVLTF
TRBV19	TRBJ2-1	many	CASSIQGRVNEQFF
TRBV7-9	TRBJ2-2	.	CASSPRANTGELFF
TRBV12-3/TRBV12-4	TRBJ1-3	.	CASSLVAGVTIYF